The 20 T cell receptor beta chains below come from one sample, sequenced in a study of neoadjuvant anti-PD-1 for oral cavity cancer. Profiled with immunoSEQ multiplex PCR; TCRdb holds only in-frame clones, not every one. The sample has approximately 8,800 clones, around 60% seen once. The time point is: after neoadjuvant nivolumab, at surgical resection. Here the sequenced sample was PBMCs, taken after nivolumab (anti-PD-1) treatment. Every receptor here comes from a person aged 35 to 85 with oral cavity squamous cell carcinoma.

This clone has a handful of counts. In nucleotides, the CDR3 is TGTGCCAGCAGCTTTCAGGGGAATCAGCCCCAGCATTTT. Its protein is CASSFQGNQPQHF. This chain uses TRBV11-2 with TRBJ1-5, with D possibly being TRBD1 (6 bases). Germline V gene data show CDR1 as SGHAT and CDR2 as FQNNGV. The CDR3 sequence is 13 residues long. The V and J ends lost 3 bases and 4 bases respectively, with 7 bases between them.

This chain joins TRBV15 and TRBJ2-3; D uncertain. Trimming cost V 0 bases and J 1 base, with 8 bases left between them. Germline CDR1 and CDR2: LNHNV and YYDKDF (reference sequence). CDR3 length: 15 residues. This chain's CDR3 is CATSRDNGRTDTQYF. DNA of the CDR3: TGTGCCACCAGCAGAGATAACGGGCGCACAGATACGCAGTATTTT.

There are a few counts of this clone. The DNA for the CDR3 is TGTGCCAGCAGTCAGGGACAGATACTGTTTTTT. This gives the protein CASSQGQILFF. The gene calls are TRBV6-1 and TRBJ1-4; 7 nucleotides line up with TRBD1. J was trimmed by 13 bases and V by 5 bases; bases with no gene match: 4. Per the germline V gene, CDR1 is MNHNS and CDR2 is SASEGT. This CDR3 spans 11 amino acids.

The chain uses TRBV10-3 and TRBJ1-3; TRBD1 aligns across 9 bases. Trimming took 7 bases from V and 4 from J; bases not matched to a gene: 8. The length of the CDR3 is 15 residues. Germline loops: CDR1 ENHRY, CDR2 SYGVKD. In DNA, the CDR3 is TGTGCCATCAAAGGGGGACAGGGAGCCGGAAACACCATATATTTT. Encoded protein: CAIKGGQGAGNTIYF.

The rearrangement links TRBV6-5 to TRBJ1-4; 9 bases match TRBD1. The trim removed 6 bases at V and 2 bases at J, leaving 4 bases unmatched. The CDR3 totals 15 residues. Germline CDR1 reads MNHEY; CDR2 reads SVGAGI. CDR3 DNA: TGTGCCAGCAGGTACACAGGGGGCACTAATGAAAAACTGTTTTTT. It is translated as CASRYTGGTNEKLFF.

The rearrangement links TRBV10-2 to TRBJ1-5; maybe TRBD1 (5 bases). V was trimmed by 3 bases and J by 6 bases, leaving 12 bases between them. Germline V CDR1 and CDR2: WSHSY, SAAADI. The CDR3 is made up of 14 amino acids. The CDR3 DNA reads as TGCGCCAGCAGTGATCATCAGGGCCGTCAGCCCCAGCATTTT. It translates to CASSDHQGRQPQHF.

The chain links TRBV14 to TRBJ1-6, with D unclear. V was pared by 2 bases and J by 7 bases, with 12 bases between. The CDR3 runs 15 residues. The germline CDR1 and CDR2 sequences are SGHDN and FVKESK. The chain's CDR3 is CASSQSLRSNSPLHF. Written as DNA, the CDR3 is TGTGCCAGCAGCCAATCGCTGCGGTCCAATTCACCCCTCCACTTT. The variable domain in full, completed from reference TRBV14 and TRBJ1-6, reads EAGVTQFPSHSVIEKGQTVTLRCDPISGHDNLYWYRRVMGKEIKFLLHFVKESKQDESGMPNNRFLAERTGGTYSTLKVQPAELEDSGVYFCASSQSLRSNSPLHFGNGTRLTVT.

The table lists this clone with a few counts. Germline and junction disagree at one end, which may indicate a read error. The chain has TRBV5-1 and TRBJ2-4; 8 positions agree with TRBD1. The CDR3 is 15 amino acids. Per the germline V gene, CDR1 is SGHRS and CDR2 is YFSETQ. The CDR3 loop reads CASRLAAGGRNIQYF. The CDR3 DNA follows: TGCGCCAGCAGATTGGCCGCAGGGGGCAGAAACATTCAGTACTTC.

V usage is TRBV29-1 and J usage is TRBJ2-1; possibly TRBD2 for D (6 bases). Trimming stripped 0 bases from V and 14 bases from J, with 14 bases between. This CDR3 is built from 12 residues. Looked up from germline, CDR1 is SQVTM and CDR2 is ANQGSEA. In DNA form, the CDR3 reads TGCAGCGTTGAAGAAATAGGCGGGGTTGAGTTCTTC. Protein product: CSVEEIGGVEFF.

The table lists this clone with a few counts. The chain uses TRBV6-6 and TRBJ1-2, with 12 bases lining up with TRBD1. This CDR3 is built from 16 residues. V trimming: 5 bases; J trimming: 8 bases; junction bases outside the gene matches: 12. The germline V gene encodes CDR1 MNHNY and CDR2 SVGAGI (reference sequence). CDR3 nucleotide sequence: TGTGCCAGCAGTCCCAGCCAGGGACAGGGGGCGCGGGGCTACACCTTC. Its protein is CASSPSQGQGARGYTF.

J is TRBJ1-2 and V is TRBV5-6; D is perhaps TRBD1 (6 bases). Germline V lookup: CDR1 SGHDT, CDR2 YYEEEE. The CDR3 has 16 residues. Between the trimmed V and J ends, which lost 6 bases and 7 bases, there was a span of 25 bases. The DNA of the CDR3 is TGTGCCAGCACCCATACAGGGCCTGTCTCCGCGGGTGGCTACACCTTC. Translation: CASTHTGPVSAGGYTF.

This clone was seen once. This rearrangement joins TRBV2 to TRBJ2-7; TRBD1 agrees at 11 bases. Germline V gene lookup returns CDR1 SNHLY and CDR2 FYNNEI. The CDR3 totals 16 residues. The V and J ends lost 9 bases and 3 bases, in that order; junction bases with no gene match: 13. CDR3 sequence (DNA): TGTGCCAGTAGTACACTGGGACAGGGGGTTAGCTACGAGCAGTACTTC. Translated, it gives CASSTLGQGVSYEQYF.

The rearrangement links TRBV10-1 to TRBJ1-1; tentatively, D is TRBD1 (5 bases). CDR3 length equals 14 residues. CDR1 and CDR2 from the germline V gene are WNHNN and SYGVQD (reference sequence). V was clipped by 6 bases and J by 5 bases, with 16 bases between them. The CDR3 DNA reads as TGCGCCAGCAGAAAGGACACCCGGGGGACTGAAGCTTTCTTT. As protein: CASRKDTRGTEAFF.

The rearrangement uses TRBV6-4 and TRBJ1-2, with 8 bases fitting TRBD1. V trimming: 6 bases; J trimming: 4 bases; junction bases outside the gene matches: 10. Germline V gene data show CDR1 as MRHNA and CDR2 as SNTAGT. The CDR3 runs 15 residues. The CDR3 nucleotides are TGTGCCAGCAGACAATCCCCAGGGGGCGGCTATGGCTACACCTTC. Residues: CASRQSPGGGYGYTF.

V is TRBV7-3 and J is TRBJ2-1; 11 bases align to TRBD2. Germline CDR1 is SGHTA and CDR2 is FQGTGA. Germline trimming cut 5 bases from V and 4 bases from J; bases unmatched to any gene: 4. The CDR3 length is 15 residues. CDR3 DNA sequence: TGTGCCAGCAGCCTTGCTAGCGGGAGGTACAATGAGCAGTTCTTC. Encoded protein: CASSLASGRYNEQFF.

The rearrangement uses TRBV29-1 and TRBJ2-3; D may match TRBD1 or TRBD2 (6 bases each). This CDR3 spans 12 amino acids. Trimming shortened V by 7 bases and J by 1 base, and 9 bases separated the two germline ends. Germline V gene data show CDR1 as SQVTM and CDR2 as ANQGSEA. The CDR3 DNA reads TGCAGCGAGGGGGGAGGCACAGATACGCAGTATTTT. This translates into CSEGGGTDTQYF.

The chain employs TRBV29-1 and TRBJ1-1, with 7 bases aligning to TRBD1. V was clipped by 5 bases and J by 5 bases; unmatched bases: 8. The CDR3 totals 13 residues. Per germline, CDR1 SQVTM and CDR2 ANQGSEA. CDR3 in amino acids: CSVHRGKTTEAFF. The CDR3 bases are TGCAGCGTTCACAGGGGTAAGACTACTGAAGCTTTCTTT.

This chain joins TRBV7-2 and TRBJ1-3; no definite D call. Germline V gene data show CDR1 as SGHTA and CDR2 as FQGNSA. Trimming pared 3 bases from V and 1 base from J, leaving 22 bases between. This CDR3 has 19 residues. The CDR3 DNA reads TGTGCCAGCAGCTTCAGTGGACCCACGGCTGGAGGTTCTGGAAACACCATATATTTT. Its translation is CASSFSGPTAGGSGNTIYF.

In this sample, this clone turned up a few times. The J gene is TRBJ1-2, the V gene TRBV28, with 10 bases aligning to TRBD1. The CDR3 spans 14 residues. Looked up from germline, CDR1 is MDHEN and CDR2 is SYDVKM. J gave up 7 bases and V 7 bases, and 9 bases lay outside the gene matches. CDR3 sequence (DNA): TGTGCCAGCACCATGGGACAGGGGAGAAGTGGCTACACCTTC. Its protein is CASTMGQGRSGYTF.

This clone came up a few times. The chain uses TRBV5-1 and TRBJ2-2; D is undetermined. V was cut by 3 bases and J by 4 bases, with 16 bases left in between. The germline gives CDR1 SGHRS, CDR2 YFSETQ. The CDR3 has 16 amino acids. CDR3 protein: CASSSLIVSGTGELFF. CDR3 coding DNA: TGCGCCAGCAGCTCCTTGATAGTATCGGGCACCGGGGAGCTGTTTTTT.